This TCR beta chain originates from a study of control samples from healthy donors and cancer patients. Sequencing used immunoSEQ multiplex PCR; TCRdb keeps in-frame clones, though not all of them. The profile shows about 59,000 clones, approximately 92% of them singletons. This clone appeared once. The CDR3 runs 12 residues. V lost 4 bases, J lost 8 bases, and 11 bases lay in between. CDR1 is LNHDA, CDR2 SQIVND, per germline (reference sequence). This receptor was taken from a man aged 35-49 years with colorectal cancer. This chain uses TRBV19 with TRBJ1-2; D not certain. Sequencing input: PBMCs. The CDR3 is CASSTLGGGYTF. The DNA of the CDR3 is TGTGCCAGTAGTACCCTCGGTGGGGGCTACACCTTC.